This TCR beta chain was found in a study of siplizumab effects on memory and regulatory T cells (dated by TCRdb to the late 2010s). With regard to the full study: The study examined how the anti-CD2 antibody siplizumab affects alloreactive T-cell subsets in allogeneic mixed lymphocyte reactions built from human PBMCs.

V ends up 6 bases short and J 4 bases short, with an unmatched junction base count of 7. From its cysteine to its phenylalanine, the CDR3 spans 14 amino acids. Only the CDR3 DNA stays, 42 bases, in frame from base 1. Looking up the germline V gene (reference sequence) yields CDR1 MNHNY and CDR2 SVGAGI. TCRbeta CDR3 sequencing was performed on sorted unstimulated T cells and on proliferating T cells recovered from mixed lymphocyte reactions. Fresh whole blood from nine to eleven HLA-typed healthy donors served as the source for isolating PBMCs. Overall study results and their limits: Roughly 75-96% of proliferating CD4+ or CD8+ clones could not be assigned a naive or memory phenotype. Among mappable alloreactive CD4+ clones, the Treg-derived fraction averaged about 70% with siplizumab versus 26.9% in control reactions. Unstimulated naive T cells appeared more diverse than memory T cells, and naive cells seemed to contribute substantially to the alloresponse. The cumulative frequency of alloreactive sequences traceable to unstimulated CD4+ memory T cells was significantly reduced by siplizumab. No functional confirmation was obtained for the suppressive function of proliferating Tregs from siplizumab cultures. Because sequences at frequencies below about 10^-5 were poorly captured, only a minor fraction of alloreactive clones could be mapped back to unstimulated subsets.

Libraries were prepared through the immunoSEQ multiplex PCR assay. The deep sequencing platform assayed about 90,000 TCR templates per sample. Genomic DNA extracted from sorted T cells was the material used for TCRbeta CDR3 sequencing. Concerning the study's data processing: Clonal analysis of TCRbeta CDR3 data was done in the R programming language. Alloreactive CD4+ and CD8+ clones were identified by comparing unstimulated samples to CFSE-low samples taken after the reaction. Regulatory or non-regulatory origin was assigned to alloreactive CD4+ clones by matching of sequences to sorted unstimulated Treg and non-Treg repertoires. TCRdb retrieved this table from immuneACCESS and kept in-frame rearrangements only. Not all clones are present; in checked studies, unresolved V genes account for under half, and no reason is known for the remainder. V and J calls and clone size follow that table, whereas D and trimming were derived from the DNA. The sample table contains 100,000 to 120,000 clones; only one count was recorded for approximately 94% of them. The leading ten clones occupy approximately 0.32% of the sample.

Worth noting for this clone: Which antigen it targets is not known. No base quality values were provided; no much bigger clone lies one nucleotide off.

Sequencing was performed on CD4+ T cells sorted from blood. The clonotype originates from a human donor in good health. This receptor chain uses TRBV6-6 and TRBJ2-7, with 9 junctional bases fitting TRBD1. DNA sequence: TGTGCCAGCAGCTCAGGACAGGGGAGGTACGAGCAGTACTTC. The translation is CASSSGQGRYEQYF.